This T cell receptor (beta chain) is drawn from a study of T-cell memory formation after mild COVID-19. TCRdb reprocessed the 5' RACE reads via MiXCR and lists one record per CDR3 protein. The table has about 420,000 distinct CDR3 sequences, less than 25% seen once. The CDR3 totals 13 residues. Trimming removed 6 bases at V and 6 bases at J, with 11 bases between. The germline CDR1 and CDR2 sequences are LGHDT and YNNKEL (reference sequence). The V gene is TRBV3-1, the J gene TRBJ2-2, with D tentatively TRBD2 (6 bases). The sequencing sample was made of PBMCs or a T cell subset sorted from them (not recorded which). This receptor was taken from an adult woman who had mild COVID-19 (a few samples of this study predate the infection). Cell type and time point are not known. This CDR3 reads CASRPRLAGELFF. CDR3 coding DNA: TGTGCCAGCAGACCCAGACTAGCCGGGGAGCTGTTTTTT. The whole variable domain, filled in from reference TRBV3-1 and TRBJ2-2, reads DTAVSQTPKYLVTQMGNDKSIKCEQNLGHDTMYWYKQDSKKFLKIMFSYNNKELIINETVPNRFSPKSPDKAHLNLHINSLELGDSAVYFCASRPRLAGELFFGEGSRLTVL.